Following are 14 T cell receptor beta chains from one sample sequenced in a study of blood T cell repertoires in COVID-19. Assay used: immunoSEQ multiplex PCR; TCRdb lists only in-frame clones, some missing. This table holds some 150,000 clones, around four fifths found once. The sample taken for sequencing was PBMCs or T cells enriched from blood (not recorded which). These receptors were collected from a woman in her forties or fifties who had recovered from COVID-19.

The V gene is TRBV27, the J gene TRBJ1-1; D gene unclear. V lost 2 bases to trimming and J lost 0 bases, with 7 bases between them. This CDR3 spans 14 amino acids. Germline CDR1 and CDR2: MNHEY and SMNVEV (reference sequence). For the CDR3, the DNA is TGTGCCAGCAGTTTAGTTCCATTGAACACTGAAGCTTTCTTT. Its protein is CASSLVPLNTEAFF.

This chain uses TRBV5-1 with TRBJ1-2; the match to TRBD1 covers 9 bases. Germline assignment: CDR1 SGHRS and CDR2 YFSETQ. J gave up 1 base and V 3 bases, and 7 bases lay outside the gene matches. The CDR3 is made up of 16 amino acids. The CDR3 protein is CASSSGRDRVNYGYTF. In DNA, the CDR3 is TGCGCCAGCAGCTCTGGTCGGGACAGGGTTAACTATGGCTACACCTTC.

Written as DNA, the CDR3 is TGTGCCAGCAGTGGGCACCACGGGATGGGGACTGAAGCTTTCTTT. Residues: CASSGHHGMGTEAFF. This chain uses TRBV28 with TRBJ1-1, with D unresolved. V gave up 5 bases and J gave up 5 bases, with 18 bases separating them. Germline CDR1 is MDHEN and CDR2 is SYDVKM. The CDR3 loop spans 15 amino acids.

The CDR3 region has the DNA TGTGCCAGCAGTGGAGGCGAGAACACTGAAGCTTTCTTT. It specifies CASSGGENTEAFF. The gene calls are TRBV28 and TRBJ1-1, with D uncertain. Germline V lookup: CDR1 MDHEN, CDR2 SYDVKM. CDR3 length: 13 amino acids. Trimming left V 5 bases short and J 1 base short, with 8 bases between.

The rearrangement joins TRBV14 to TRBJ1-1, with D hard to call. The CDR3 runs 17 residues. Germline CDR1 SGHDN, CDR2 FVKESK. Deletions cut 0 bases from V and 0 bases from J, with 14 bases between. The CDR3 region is CASSQDWEGILNTEAFF. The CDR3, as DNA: TGTGCCAGCAGCCAAGATTGGGAGGGTATCTTGAACACTGAAGCTTTCTTT. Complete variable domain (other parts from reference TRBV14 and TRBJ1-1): EAGVTQFPSHSVIEKGQTVTLRCDPISGHDNLYWYRRVMGKEIKFLLHFVKESKQDESGMPNNRFLAERTGGTYSTLKVQPAELEDSGVYFCASSQDWEGILNTEAFFGQGTRLTVV.

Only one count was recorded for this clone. For the CDR3, the DNA is TGTGCCAGCAGCTTTCCTGGGACACAGCAGTTCTTC. Protein sequence: CASSFPGTQQFF. The chain combines TRBV11-3 with TRBJ2-1; D perhaps matches TRBD1 (6 bases). CDR1 is SGHNT and CDR2 is YENEEA in the germline V gene. The length of the CDR3 is 12 residues. Trimming stripped 3 bases from V and 11 bases from J, with 11 bases between.

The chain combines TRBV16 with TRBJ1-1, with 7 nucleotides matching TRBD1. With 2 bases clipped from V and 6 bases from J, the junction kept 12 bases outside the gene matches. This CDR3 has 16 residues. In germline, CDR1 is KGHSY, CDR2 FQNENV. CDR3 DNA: TGTGCCAGCAGCCAACCTGGAAAGCAGGGGGGACCTGAAGCTTTCTTT. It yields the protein CASSQPGKQGGPEAFF.

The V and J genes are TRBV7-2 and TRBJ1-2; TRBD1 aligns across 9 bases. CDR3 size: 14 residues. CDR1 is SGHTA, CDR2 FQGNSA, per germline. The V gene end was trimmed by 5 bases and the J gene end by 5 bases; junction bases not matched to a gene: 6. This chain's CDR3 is CASSPTGGQYGYTF. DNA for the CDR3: TGTGCCAGCAGCCCGACAGGGGGGCAATATGGCTACACCTTC. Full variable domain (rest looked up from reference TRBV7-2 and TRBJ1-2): GAGVSQSPSNKVTEKGKDVELRCDPISGHTALYWYRQSLGQGLEFLIYFQGNSAPDKSGLPSDRFSAERTGGSVSTLTIQRTQQEDSAVYLCASSPTGGQYGYTFGSGTRLTVV.

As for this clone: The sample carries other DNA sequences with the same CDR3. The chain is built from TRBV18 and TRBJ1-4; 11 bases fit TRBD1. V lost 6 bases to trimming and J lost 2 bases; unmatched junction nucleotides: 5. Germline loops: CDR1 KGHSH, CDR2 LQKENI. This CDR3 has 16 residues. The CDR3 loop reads CASSPGTGGTNEKLFF. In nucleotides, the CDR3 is TGTGCCAGCTCGCCCGGGACAGGGGGGACTAATGAAAAACTGTTTTTT. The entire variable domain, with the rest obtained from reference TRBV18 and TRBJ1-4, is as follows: NAGVMQNPRHLVRRRGQEARLRCSPMKGHSHVYWYRQLPEEGLKFMVYLQKENIIDESGMPKERFSAEFPKEGPSILRIQQVVRGDSAAYFCASSPGTGGTNEKLFFGSGTQLSVL.

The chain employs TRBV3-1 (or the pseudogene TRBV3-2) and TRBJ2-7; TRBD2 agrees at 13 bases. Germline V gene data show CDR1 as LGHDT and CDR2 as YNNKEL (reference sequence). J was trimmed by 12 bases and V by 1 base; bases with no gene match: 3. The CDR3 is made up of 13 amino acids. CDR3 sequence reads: CASSQGLAGGWYV. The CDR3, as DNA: TGTGCCAGCAGCCAAGGACTAGCGGGGGGCTGGTACGTC.

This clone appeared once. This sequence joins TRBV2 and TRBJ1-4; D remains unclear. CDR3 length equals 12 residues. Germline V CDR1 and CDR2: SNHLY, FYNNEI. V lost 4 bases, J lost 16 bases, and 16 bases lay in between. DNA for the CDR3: TGTGCCAGCAGTGGTGGTCCCCCCGTCGGGTTTTTT. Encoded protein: CASSGGPPVGFF.

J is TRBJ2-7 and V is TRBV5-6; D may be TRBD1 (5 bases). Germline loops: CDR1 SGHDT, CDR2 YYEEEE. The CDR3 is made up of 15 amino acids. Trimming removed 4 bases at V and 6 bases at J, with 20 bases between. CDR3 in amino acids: CASSIPGQDSGEQYV. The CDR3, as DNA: TGTGCCAGCAGCATACCCGGACAAGACTCGGGCGAGCAGTACGTC.

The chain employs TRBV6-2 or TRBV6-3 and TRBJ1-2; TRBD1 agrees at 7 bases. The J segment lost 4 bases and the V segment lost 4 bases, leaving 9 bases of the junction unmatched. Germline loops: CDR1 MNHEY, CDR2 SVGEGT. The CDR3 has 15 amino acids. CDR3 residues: CASSSTGVAGYGYTF. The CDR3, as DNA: TGTGCCAGCAGTTCCACAGGGGTGGCTGGCTATGGCTACACCTTC.

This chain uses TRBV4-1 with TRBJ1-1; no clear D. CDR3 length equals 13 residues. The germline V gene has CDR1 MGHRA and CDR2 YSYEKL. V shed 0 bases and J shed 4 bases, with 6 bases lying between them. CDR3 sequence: CASSQDEGTEAFF. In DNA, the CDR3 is TGCGCCAGCAGCCAAGACGAGGGCACTGAAGCTTTCTTT.